Listed below are T cell receptor beta chains from one sample, sequenced in a study of a mutant IDH1 vaccine in newly diagnosed glioma. TCRdb keeps only in-frame clones here, not all; method: immunoSEQ multiplex PCR. The table records 25,000 to 35,000 clones, 88% of them present only once. The specimen was PBMCs, collected from a glioma patient treated with radiotherapy, temozolomide or both. Source of these receptors: a woman aged 40 to 50 with glioma. CDR3s include the opening cysteine and the closing phenylalanine or tryptophan.

CDR3: CASSTTESNEKLFF
V: TRBV28
J: TRBJ1-4
length: 14

CDR3: CASSGDKKTGDEQFF
V: TRBV6-1
J: TRBJ2-1
length: 15

CDR3: CASSEIVEPGNTIYF
V: TRBV6-1
J: TRBJ1-3
length: 15

CDR3: CASSSSRNTIYF
V: TRBV7-2
J: TRBJ1-3
length: 12

CDR3: CASSPAAGKRNTEAFF
V: TRBV18
J: TRBJ1-1
length: 16

CDR3: CASRARGGPYEQYF
V: TRBV27
J: TRBJ2-7
length: 14

CDR3: CASSSGQGHTEAFF
V: TRBV7-9
J: TRBJ1-1
length: 14

CDR3: CASSPSREVEAFF
V: TRBV4-3
J: TRBJ1-1
length: 13

CDR3: CASSQDLQGRNSPLHF
V: TRBV4-3
J: TRBJ1-6
length: 16

CDR3: CASSLNGEGYEQYF
V: TRBV5-1
J: TRBJ2-7
length: 14

CDR3: CASSHDHNEQFF
V: TRBV6-5
J: TRBJ2-1
length: 12

CDR3: CASSLERERGYTF
V: TRBV5-1
J: TRBJ1-2
length: 13

CDR3: CASRGDSGNTIYF
V: TRBV2
J: TRBJ1-3
length: 13

CDR3: CASSPFGYGYTF
V: TRBV19
J: TRBJ1-2
length: 12

CDR3: CASSYREGGETQYF
V: TRBV6-6
J: TRBJ2-5
length: 14

CDR3: CASSDGQGEAFF
V: TRBV21-1
J: TRBJ1-1
length: 12

CDR3: CASLPDRDDYGYTF
V: TRBV19
J: TRBJ1-2
length: 14

CDR3: CASKVPGQKNTEAFF
V: TRBV5-1
J: TRBJ1-1
length: 15

CDR3: CASSPGTYTEAFF
V: TRBV6-5
J: TRBJ1-1
length: 13

CDR3: CASSTGAPSGEAFF
V: TRBV2
J: TRBJ1-1
length: 14

CDR3: CASCLAITPSEQFF
V: TRBV7-9
J: TRBJ2-1
length: 14

CDR3: CASSVNLATGYNEQFF
V: TRBV9
J: TRBJ2-1
length: 16

CDR3: CASRDTTGNNPPGEQYF
V: TRBV7-2
J: TRBJ2-7
length: 17

CDR3: CASSEGLAGADTQYF
V: TRBV2
J: TRBJ2-3
length: 15

CDR3: CSVKTSGNTQYF
V: TRBV29-1
J: TRBJ2-3
length: 12

CDR3: CASSLSMDRFDYTSGYEQYF
V: TRBV2
J: TRBJ2-7
length: 20

CDR3: CASSDRGTEAFF
V: TRBV2
J: TRBJ1-1
length: 12

CDR3: CASSLMGFGATEAFF
V: TRBV27
J: TRBJ1-1
length: 15

CDR3: CASSIGTSISYEQYF
V: TRBV11-2
J: TRBJ2-7
length: 15

CDR3: CSVRGGEYQETQYF
V: TRBV29-1
J: TRBJ2-5
length: 14

CDR3: CASSEYDSPLHF
V: TRBV25-1
J: TRBJ1-6
length: 12

CDR3: CASSLASGSMNEQYF
V: TRBV10-1
J: TRBJ2-7
length: 15

CDR3: CASSPTGLAGSFQETQYF
V: TRBV9
J: TRBJ2-5
length: 18

CDR3: CASSLRGDGGGYTF
V: TRBV7-2
J: TRBJ1-2
length: 14

CDR3: CASSGGTGAYAGANVLTF
V: TRBV5-1
J: TRBJ2-6
length: 18

CDR3: CASSEGLFRGSNEQFF
V: TRBV6-1
J: TRBJ2-1
length: 16

CDR3: CASRPGLALGDTQYF
V: TRBV5-5
J: TRBJ2-3
length: 15

CDR3: CASTIRWGANQPQHF
V: TRBV19
J: TRBJ1-5
length: 15

CDR3: CASSPPPGQTPQPQHF
V: TRBV23-1
J: TRBJ1-5
length: 16